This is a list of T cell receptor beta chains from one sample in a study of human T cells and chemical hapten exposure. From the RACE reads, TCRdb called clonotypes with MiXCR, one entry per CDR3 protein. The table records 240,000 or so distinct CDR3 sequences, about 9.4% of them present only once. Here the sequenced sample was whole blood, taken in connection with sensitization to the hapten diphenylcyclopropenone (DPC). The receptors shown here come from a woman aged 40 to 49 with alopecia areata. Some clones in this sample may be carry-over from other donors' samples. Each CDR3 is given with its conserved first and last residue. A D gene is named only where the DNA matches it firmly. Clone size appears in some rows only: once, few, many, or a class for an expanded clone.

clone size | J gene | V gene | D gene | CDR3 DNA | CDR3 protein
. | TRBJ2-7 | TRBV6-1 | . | TGTGCCAGCAGTGAAGCCGGGGCTTGGGAGCAGTACTTC | CASSEAGAWEQYF
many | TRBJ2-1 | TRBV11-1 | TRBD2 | TGTGCCAGCAGCCGGACTAGCGGGAAGTTCGATGAGCAGTTCTTC | CASSRTSGKFDEQFF
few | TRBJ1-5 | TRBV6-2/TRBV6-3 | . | TGTGCCAGCAGTTACTCCGGGGGAGGGCGTCAGCCCCAGCATTTT | CASSYSGGGRQPQHF
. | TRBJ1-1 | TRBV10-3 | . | TGTGCCATCAGTGAGGACAAAGACACTGAAGCTTTCTTT | CAISEDKDTEAFF
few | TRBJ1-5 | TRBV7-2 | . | TGTGCCAGCAGCACCGGACAGAATAGCAATCAGCCCCAGCATTTT | CASSTGQNSNQPQHF
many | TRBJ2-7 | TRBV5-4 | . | TGTGCCAGCAGCTTATCTCGCGGGGCTTACGAGCAGTACTTC | CASSLSRGAYEQYF
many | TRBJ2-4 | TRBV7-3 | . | TGTGCCAGCAGCCCGGGTCCTGCGAACATTCAGTACTTC | CASSPGPANIQYF
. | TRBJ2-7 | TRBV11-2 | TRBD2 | TGTGCCAGCAGCTTAGGATGGACTAGCGGGCTTTCCTACGAGCAGTACTTC | CASSLGWTSGLSYEQYF
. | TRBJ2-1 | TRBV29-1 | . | TGCAGCGTTGCAACGGCAAGAGACAATGAGCAGTTCTTC | CSVATARDNEQFF
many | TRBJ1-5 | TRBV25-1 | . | TGTGCCAGCAGTGAATTAAGAAAGGAATTCGGAAGGCCAGGCAATCAGCCCCAGCATTTT | CASSELRKEFGRPGNQPQHF
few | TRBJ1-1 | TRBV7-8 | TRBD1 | TGTGCCAGCACGAGGGACAGGAACACTGAAGCTTTCTTT | CASTRDRNTEAFF
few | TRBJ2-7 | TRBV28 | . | TGTGCCAGCAGTTTTGGGGCATTCTCCTACGAGCAGTACTTC | CASSFGAFSYEQYF
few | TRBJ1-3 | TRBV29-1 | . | TGCAGCGTTGGAGGGAACTCTGGAAACACCATATATTTT | CSVGGNSGNTIYF
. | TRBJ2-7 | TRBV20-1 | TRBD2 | TGCAGTGCTAGGGGGGGGGACCTCCCCTTGGAGCAGTACTTC | CSARGGDLPLEQYF
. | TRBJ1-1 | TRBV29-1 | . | TGCAGCGTTCCGGACTTATCCTTAGCTTTCTTT | CSVPDLSLAFF
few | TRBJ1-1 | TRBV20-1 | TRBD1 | TGCAGTGCTAGATTGACAGGGGAGGACACTGAAGCTTTCTTT | CSARLTGEDTEAFF
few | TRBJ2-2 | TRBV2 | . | TGTGCCAGCAGGGGCAGGGGTGGCACCGGGGAGCTGTTTTTT | CASRGRGGTGELFF
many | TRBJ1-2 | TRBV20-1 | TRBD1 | TGCAGTGCTAGGAGGGGGCAGCTGTTGGATGGCTACACCTTC | CSARRGQLLDGYTF
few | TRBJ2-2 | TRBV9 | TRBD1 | TGTGCCAGCAGCGTAGGGGACAGCCTCACCGGGGAGCTGTTTTTT | CASSVGDSLTGELFF
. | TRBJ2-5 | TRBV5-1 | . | TGCGCCAGCAGCTTGACGCCGGAAGAGACCCAGTACTTC | CASSLTPEETQYF
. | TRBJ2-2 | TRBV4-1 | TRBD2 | TGCGCCAGCAGCTACAGCGGGAGGTCCTCCACCGGGGAGCTGTTTTTT | CASSYSGRSSTGELFF
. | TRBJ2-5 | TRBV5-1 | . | TGCGCCAGCAGCTTGACAGGGTGGAATAGTGAGACCCAGTACTTC | CASSLTGWNSETQYF
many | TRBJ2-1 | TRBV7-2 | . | TGTGCCAGCAGCCCATCTGGGCACCGCTCCTCTCCGGATGAGCAGTTCTTC | CASSPSGHRSSPDEQFF
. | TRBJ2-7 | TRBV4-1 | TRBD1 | TGCACCAGCAGCCAAGTGGGGACAGGGAACGGCGAGCAGTACTTC | CTSSQVGTGNGEQYF
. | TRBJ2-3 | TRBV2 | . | TGTGCCAGCAGGACTCTGACAGGAACCAGCACGGATACGCAGTATTTT | CASRTLTGTSTDTQYF
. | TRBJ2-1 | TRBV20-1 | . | TGCAGTGCTGGGGGGCTAGCCCTGCGCTATGAGCAGTTCTTC | CSAGGLALRYEQFF
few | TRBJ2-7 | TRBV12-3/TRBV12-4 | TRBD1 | TGTGCCAGCAGTGTGGGACAGACCCACGAGCAGTACTTC | CASSVGQTHEQYF
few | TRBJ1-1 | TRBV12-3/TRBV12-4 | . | TGTGCCAGCAGTTTTCGACAGCCTAACACTGAAGCTTTCTTT | CASSFRQPNTEAFF
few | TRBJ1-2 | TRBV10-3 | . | TGTGCCATCAGTGAGTCGGGGGCACACCTGGGCAGCTATGGCTACACCTTC | CAISESGAHLGSYGYTF
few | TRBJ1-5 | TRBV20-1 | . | TGCAGTGCTAGAGATTTCCGGGGCAATCAGCCCCAGCATTTT | CSARDFRGNQPQHF
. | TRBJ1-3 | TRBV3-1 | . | TGTGCCAGCAGCCAAGATTCGGGGACAAAGGAAAACACCATATATTTT | CASSQDSGTKENTIYF
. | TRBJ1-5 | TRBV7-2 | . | TGTGCCAGCAGCTTAAGGTCAGATCTGAGCAATCAGCCCCAGCATTTT | CASSLRSDLSNQPQHF
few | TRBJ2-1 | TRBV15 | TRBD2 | TGTGCCACCAGCAGAGATCTGCTAGCGGGAGACAACAATGAGCAGTTCTTC | CATSRDLLAGDNNEQFF
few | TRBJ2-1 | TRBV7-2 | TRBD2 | TGTGCCAGCAGCTTGGAGCGGGAGAAGCAGTTCTTC | CASSLEREKQFF
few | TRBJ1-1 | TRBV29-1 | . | TGCAGCTTGGACACCCTTGGGAACACTGAAGCTTTCTTT | CSLDTLGNTEAFF
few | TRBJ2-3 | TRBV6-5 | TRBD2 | TGTGCCAGCAGTTACTCGATGACTAGCGTCCCTAGCACAGATACGCAGTATTTT | CASSYSMTSVPSTDTQYF
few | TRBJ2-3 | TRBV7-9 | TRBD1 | TGTGCCAGCAGCCAACAGGGGGGAGGAACAGATACGCAGTATTTT | CASSQQGGGTDTQYF
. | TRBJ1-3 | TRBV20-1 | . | TGCAGTGCTAGCCGGGATAACTCTGGAAACACCATATATTTT | CSASRDNSGNTIYF
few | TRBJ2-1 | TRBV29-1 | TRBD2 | TGCAGCGTTGGTGGGGTTAGCGGGAGGGATTGGTCACGTAATGAGCAGTTCTTC | CSVGGVSGRDWSRNEQFF
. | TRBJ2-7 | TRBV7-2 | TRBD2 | TGTGCCAGCAGCTTAGTGGGGGGAGGGACCCCCTACGAGCAGTACTTC | CASSLVGGGTPYEQYF
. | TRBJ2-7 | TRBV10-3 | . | TGTGCCATCAGTGAGTCGCCCGAGCAGTACTTC | CAISESPEQYF
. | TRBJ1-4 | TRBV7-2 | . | TGTGCCAGCAGCTTAGAGAGGGCCACTAATGAAAAACTGTTTTTT | CASSLERATNEKLFF